Below are 29 T cell receptor beta chains sequenced from a single sample in a study of T cells after yellow fever vaccination. TCRdb fed the 5' RACE reads into MiXCR, producing one record per CDR3 protein. Among 200,000 to 300,000 distinct CDR3 sequences listed, more than 3.5% were seen once. The sample consisted of PBMCs, taken 15 days after the yellow fever booster vaccination. The receptors derive from a man between 18 and 35 years old who received the YFV17D yellow fever vaccine.

This clonotype was seen ten or more times. V is TRBV5-1 and J is TRBJ2-3, with D hard to call. Germline loops: CDR1 SGHRS, CDR2 YFSETQ. The CDR3 sequence is 16 residues long. Trimming took 0 bases from V and 0 from J, leaving 11 bases between them. In DNA form, the CDR3 reads TGCGCCAGCAGCTTGGCGACTTCCATTAGCACAGATACGCAGTATTTT. Residues: CASSLATSISTDTQYF.

This clonotype was detected a few times. CDR3 in DNA: TGTGCCAGCTGCTCCGGGACAGGGACCGGGGAGCTGTTTTTT. Translating gives CASCSGTGTGELFF. The chain uses TRBV7-2 and TRBJ2-2; 9 nucleotides match TRBD1. The CDR3 totals 14 residues. Trimming at V came to 8 bases and at J to 5 bases, leaving 6 bases not matched to a gene. Germline-derived CDR1 and CDR2 are SGHTA and FQGNSA.

This clonotype was observed many times. The CDR3 loop reads CASSPGASGVLETQYF. The CDR3 nucleotides read TGCGCCAGCAGCCCCGGGGCTAGCGGGGTCCTTGAGACCCAGTACTTC. The chain is built from TRBV5-1 and TRBJ2-5, with TRBD2 matching 9 bases. This CDR3 spans 16 amino acids. With 4 bases clipped from V and 5 bases from J, the junction kept 12 bases outside the gene matches. Germline V gene sequence: CDR1 SGHRS, CDR2 YFSETQ.

This clonotype was seen repeatedly, ten times or more. CDR3 region: CASSIGEQSSEQYF. As DNA, the CDR3 is TGTGCCAGTAGTATTGGGGAGCAATCTTCTGAGCAGTACTTC. This rearrangement joins TRBV19 to TRBJ2-7; tentatively, D is TRBD2 (5 bases). Germline V gene data show CDR1 as LNHDA and CDR2 as SQIVND (reference sequence). CDR3 size: 14 residues. V gave up 3 bases and J gave up 7 bases, with 16 bases separating them.

Many counts were recorded for this clonotype. The chain joins TRBV10-3 to TRBJ2-3; D might be TRBD2 (7 bases). Between the trimmed V and J ends, which lost 11 bases and 9 bases, there was a span of 21 bases. The germline CDR1 and CDR2 sequences are ENHRY and SYGVKD. The CDR3 spans 13 residues. CDR3: CAVRGAEWRTQYF. CDR3 sequence (DNA): TGTGCCGTCCGGGGGGCCGAATGGAGAACGCAGTATTTT.

This rearrangement joins TRBV7-9 to TRBJ2-5; TRBD1 is a possible D gene (6 bases). The V and J ends lost 0 bases and 5 bases respectively, with 13 bases between them. Germline values: CDR1 SEHNR, CDR2 FQNEAQ (reference sequence). The CDR3 is 15 residues long. The CDR3 DNA follows: TGTGCCAGCAGCTTAGCATCCGAGGGGGTGGAGACCCAGTACTTC. Translating gives CASSLASEGVETQYF. Full variable domain (rest looked up from reference TRBV7-9 and TRBJ2-5): DTGVSQNPRHKITKRGQNVTFRCDPISEHNRLYWYRQTLGQGPEFLTYFQNEAQLEKSRLLSDRFSAERPKGSFSTLEIQRTEQGDSAMYLCASSLASEGVETQYFGPGTRLLVL.

This clonotype has a count of ten or more. The rearrangement uses TRBV20-1 and TRBJ2-5; 12 nucleotides line up with TRBD2. Germline loops: CDR1 DFQATT, CDR2 SNEGSKA (reference sequence). The CDR3 totals 15 residues. V shed 6 bases, J shed 1 base, and the junction held 6 bases outside the gene matches. The CDR3 bases are TGCAGTGCCATCACTAGCGGGGGGACCCAAGAGACCCAGTACTTC. It yields the protein CSAITSGGTQETQYF.

This clonotype occurred many times. The rearrangement links TRBV5-1 to TRBJ2-1, with TRBD1 matching over 10 bases. With V trimmed by 2 bases and J by 6 bases, 11 bases remained unmatched. The CDR3 runs to 17 residues. Germline V gives CDR1 SGHRS, CDR2 YFSETQ. The CDR3 sequence is CASSFGWRDRGSNEQFF. For the CDR3, the DNA is TGCGCCAGCAGCTTCGGTTGGCGGGACAGGGGTTCCAATGAGCAGTTCTTC.

Ten or more counts support this clonotype. V and J are TRBV6-1 and TRBJ2-3, with 8 bases that match TRBD1. Germline CDR1 is MNHNS and CDR2 is SASEGT. The V segment lost 6 bases and the J segment 1 base; nucleotides outside the gene matches: 9. CDR3 length: 16 residues. CDR3 sequence (DNA): TGTGCCAGCAGAGACCTCGGACAGGGTGGCACAGATACGCAGTATTTT. Translated, it gives CASRDLGQGGTDTQYF.

The sample holds many counts of this clonotype. The rearrangement links TRBV10-3 to TRBJ2-3; 9 nucleotides align to TRBD2. Germline V gene lookup returns CDR1 ENHRY and CDR2 SYGVKD. V was pared by 6 bases and J by 2 bases, with 6 bases of the junction left unmatched. The CDR3 totals 15 residues. CDR3 region: CAISLSGGDTDTQYF. The CDR3 DNA reads as TGTGCCATCAGCCTTAGCGGGGGCGACACAGATACGCAGTATTTT.

This clonotype has ten or more counts. The J gene is TRBJ2-3, the V gene TRBV4-2, with D perhaps matching TRBD1 or TRBD2 (5 bases each). V was shortened by 0 bases and J by 1 base, with 17 bases between the two germline ends. Germline-derived CDR1 and CDR2 are LGHNA and YNFKEQ. There are 18 residues in the CDR3. DNA for the CDR3: TGTGCCAGCAGCCAAGATCAGAGGGGCAATAGCCGCACAGATACGCAGTATTTT. It codes for CASSQDQRGNSRTDTQYF.

At least ten counts were recorded for this clonotype. This rearrangement joins TRBV20-1 to TRBJ1-2; D ambiguous. CDR3 length equals 13 residues. Trimming cost V 0 bases and J 8 bases, with 13 bases left between them. The germline CDR1 and CDR2 sequences are DFQATT and SNEGSKA (reference sequence). In nucleotides, the CDR3 is TGCAGTGCTAGAGAAGCTTGGAGGGAAGGCTACACCTTC. Protein sequence: CSAREAWREGYTF.

Notes on this clonotype: This may be a read error: a much more frequent sequence differs by one nucleotide. This sequence joins TRBV4-3 and TRBJ2-3; D is undetermined. The CDR3 is made up of 14 amino acids. Deletions cut 6 bases from V and 2 bases from J, with 12 bases between. CDR1 LGHNA and CDR2 YSLEER come from the germline V gene. This CDR3 is CASRRNSFTDTQYF. In DNA form, the CDR3 reads TGCGCCAGCAGACGGAACAGTTTCACAGATACGCAGTATTTT.

The chain uses TRBV11-2 and TRBJ2-5; the D is unclear. The V end lost 5 bases, the J end lost 5 bases, and 15 bases lay between the germline ends. The germline CDR1 and CDR2 sequences are SGHAT and FQNNGV. CDR3 length equals 14 residues. DNA for the CDR3: TGTGCCAGCAGCGCAACGTCTAGTTCGGAGACCCAGTACTTC. This gives the protein CASSATSSSETQYF.

This clonotype was seen at least ten times. This rearrangement joins TRBV6-2 or TRBV6-3 to TRBJ2-2; tentatively, D is TRBD1 (5 bases). Germline lookup yields CDR1 MNHEY and CDR2 SVGEGT. The length of the CDR3 is 17 residues. V was clipped by 0 bases and J by 1 base, with 12 bases between them. The CDR3 DNA reads as TGTGCCAGCAGTTACTCGATTAGGGGCAGGAACACCGGGGAGCTGTTTTTT. Amino acids: CASSYSIRGRNTGELFF.

This clonotype was counted at least ten times. V is TRBV7-9 and J is TRBJ1-1, with D possibly matching TRBD1 (5 bases). The CDR3 sequence is 14 residues long. From germline, CDR1 is SEHNR and CDR2 FQNEAQ (reference sequence). V gave up 5 bases and J gave up 0 bases, with 10 bases separating them. CDR3 in amino acids: CASSATAMNTEAFF. CDR3 nucleotides: TGTGCCAGCAGCGCGACAGCCATGAACACTGAAGCTTTCTTT.

This clonotype was seen repeatedly, ten times or more. The J gene is TRBJ2-3, the V gene TRBV5-1; 7 nucleotides match TRBD1. The CDR3 covers 17 residues. Unmatched junction bases numbered 12, after V lost 0 bases and J lost 5 bases. Germline V CDR1 and CDR2: SGHRS, YFSETQ. The CDR3 DNA follows: TGCGCCAGCAGCTTGGACCTCACAGGGGATTTCAGAGATACGCAGTATTTT. Translating gives CASSLDLTGDFRDTQYF.

At least ten counts were recorded for this clonotype. The genes are TRBV5-1 and TRBJ2-5; perhaps TRBD2 as D (5 bases). This CDR3 contains 15 residues. CDR1 and CDR2 from the germline V gene are SGHRS and YFSETQ. Trimming removed 4 bases from V and 5 bases from J, with 18 bases in between. The CDR3 nucleotides are TGCGCCAGCAGCCCGCGGCGGGCGAGAGGGGAGACCCAGTACTTC. It is translated as CASSPRRARGETQYF.

This clonotype has ten or more counts. The chain links TRBV18 to TRBJ2-7, with 8 bases matching TRBD1. V was clipped by 6 bases and J by 6 bases; unmatched bases: 16. Germline-derived CDR1 and CDR2 are KGHSH and LQKENI. The CDR3 is made up of 16 amino acids. The CDR3 nucleotides are TGTGCCAGCTCGGCAAGCTTAGGACAGGGAACGATCGAGCAGTACTTC. It codes for CASSASLGQGTIEQYF.

This clonotype was detected ten times or more. V is TRBV4-2 and J is TRBJ1-6, with unresolved D. Trimming left V 1 base short and J 10 bases short, with 11 bases between. The germline V gene encodes CDR1 LGHNA and CDR2 YNFKEQ. The CDR3 is made up of 14 amino acids. The CDR3 nucleotides read TGTGCCAGCAGCCAAGGGCAGGAAGAATCACCCCTCCACTTT. Amino acids: CASSQGQEESPLHF.

This clonotype has at least ten counts. One end of the junction is discordant with germline, which a read error may explain. The chain employs TRBV5-1 and TRBJ2-5; TRBD2 matches 11 bases. The CDR3 runs to 14 residues. Germline V lookup: CDR1 SGHRS, CDR2 YFSETQ. In DNA form, the CDR3 reads TGTGCCAGCAGTCTAGCGGGGGGACAAGAGACCCAGTACTTC. Its translation is CASSLAGGQETQYF. The whole variable domain, remainder taken from reference TRBV5-1 and TRBJ2-5, is KAGVTQTPRYLIKTRGQQVTLSCSPISGHRSVSWYQQTPGQGLQFLFEYFSETQRNKGNFPGRFSGRQFSNSRSEMNVSTLELGDSALYLCASSLAGGQETQYFGPGTRLLVL.

At least ten counts were recorded for this clonotype. V and J are TRBV10-3 and TRBJ2-5; D is unclear. V lost 3 bases, J lost 5 bases, and 4 bases lay in between. This CDR3 spans 11 amino acids. Germline CDR1 ENHRY, CDR2 SYGVKD. In nucleotides, the CDR3 is TGTGCCATCAGTGAAAAGGAGACCCAGTACTTC. It codes for CAISEKETQYF.

Ten or more counts support this clonotype. J is TRBJ1-1 and V is TRBV20-1; TRBD1 might be the D (5 bases). Per germline, CDR1 DFQATT and CDR2 SNEGSKA (reference sequence). The CDR3 length is 13 residues. The V end lost 4 bases, the J end lost 1 base, and 10 bases lay between the germline ends. CDR3 residues: CSAKQDTNTEAFF. Written as DNA, the CDR3 is TGCAGTGCTAAGCAGGACACGAACACTGAAGCTTTCTTT.

This clonotype was seen repeatedly, ten times or more. V and J are TRBV12-3 or TRBV12-4 and TRBJ2-1; unclear D gene. V lost 0 bases and J lost 9, with 3 bases in between. The CDR3 is 11 amino acids. CDR3 nucleotides: TGTGCCAGCAGTTTAGCGGTTGAGCAGTTCTTC. Its translation: CASSLAVEQFF.

At least ten counts were recorded for this clonotype. The chain links TRBV5-1 to TRBJ2-1; 11 nucleotides match TRBD2. Unmatched junction bases numbered 6, after V lost 0 bases and J lost 7 bases. The CDR3 runs 16 residues. CDR1 is SGHRS and CDR2 is YFSETQ in the germline V gene. The CDR3: CASSLGGTSGGNEQFF. The CDR3 coding sequence is TGCGCCAGCAGCTTGGGGGGGACTAGCGGCGGAAATGAGCAGTTCTTC.

This clonotype was counted many times. The CDR3 here is CASSLVPGNQPQHF. The CDR3 DNA sequence: TGTGCCAGCAGCTTAGTACCGGGAAATCAGCCCCAGCATTTT. The chain links TRBV7-2 to TRBJ1-5; D unresolved. Germline values: CDR1 SGHTA, CDR2 FQGNSA. With 1 base removed from V and 4 bases from J, the gap between germline ends came to 8 bases. The CDR3 extends over 14 amino acids.

This clonotype was seen ten or more times. The chain uses TRBV11-3 and TRBJ2-3, with D perhaps matching TRBD1 (5 bases). CDR3 length: 14 amino acids. The V and J ends lost 0 bases and 5 bases respectively, with 9 bases between them. The germline gives CDR1 SGHNT, CDR2 YENEEA. The DNA for the CDR3 is TGTGCCAGCAGCTTAGAGGGGCTGGGAGATACGCAGTATTTT. It translates to CASSLEGLGDTQYF.

This clonotype was counted ten times or more. The chain combines TRBV7-9 with TRBJ2-2; TRBD2 matches 8 bases. J was trimmed by 4 bases and V by 5 bases; bases with no gene match: 9. The CDR3 spans 16 residues. Germline V lookup: CDR1 SEHNR, CDR2 FQNEAQ (reference sequence). CDR3 DNA sequence: TGTGCCAGCAGCCAGACGGGGCTAGCGGGCACCGGGGAGCTGTTTTTT. Protein: CASSQTGLAGTGELFF.

This clonotype was picked up many times. The V call is TRBV5-1, the J call TRBJ2-1, with 7 bases fitting TRBD1. CDR3 length equals 17 residues. Looked up from germline, CDR1 is SGHRS and CDR2 is YFSETQ. J gave up 7 bases and V 2 bases, and 15 bases lay outside the gene matches. This CDR3 is CASSFRTGTPGGNEQFF. CDR3 sequence (DNA): TGCGCCAGCAGCTTTCGAACCGGGACCCCAGGGGGAAATGAGCAGTTCTTC.